These 25 T cell receptor beta chains were all obtained from the same sample, sequenced in a study of shared clonotypes between healthy human individuals. Sequencing was performed with immunoSEQ multiplex PCR; in TCRdb, only in-frame clones are kept and a portion is missing. There are about 2.4 million clones in the sample; approximately 93% occur only once, and 0.35% to 0.45% lies in the top ten. Sequencing was done on a sample of naive CD4+ T cells from PBMCs. Regarding subset: CD45RA+ positively selected. The source is a man younger than 30 in good health. Some clones in this sample may be carry-over from other donors' samples.

This chain uses TRBV14 with TRBJ2-5, with TRBD2 identical over 9 bases. Germline values: CDR1 SGHDN, CDR2 FVKESK. This CDR3 spans 18 amino acids. Trimming removed 2 bases from V and 0 bases from J; junction bases left unmatched: 10. CDR3 protein: CASSQRASGNLYQETQYF. In DNA, the CDR3 is TGTGCCAGCAGCCAAAGGGCTAGCGGGAACCTCTACCAAGAGACCCAGTACTTC.

This chain uses TRBV19 with TRBJ1-2, with 7 bases identical to TRBD1. This CDR3 contains 14 residues. Germline V CDR1 and CDR2: LNHDA, SQIVND (reference sequence). The junction had 6 bases not matched to a gene; V was cut back by 3 bases and J by 5 bases. The DNA of the CDR3 is TGTGCCAGTAGTATGGCAGGGGGGTTATATGGCTACACCTTC. Amino acid sequence: CASSMAGGLYGYTF.

The chain is built from TRBV11-2 and TRBJ2-7; D might be TRBD1 (5 bases). In germline, CDR1 is SGHAT, CDR2 FQNNGV. The CDR3 totals 13 residues. V was pared by 4 bases and J by 3 bases, with 10 bases between. CDR3 nucleotide sequence: TGTGCCAGCAGCTCAATCAGGGACTACGAGCAGTACTTC. The encoded protein is CASSSIRDYEQYF.

This chain joins TRBV7-8 and TRBJ2-5; D unresolved. The germline V gene encodes CDR1 SGHVS and CDR2 FQNEAQ. This CDR3 contains 14 residues. V dropped 1 base and J dropped 4 bases, with 10 bases sitting between them. The CDR3 DNA reads as TGTGCCAGCAGCTTAGTCGTTGGGGTAGAGACCCAGTACTTC. Translated, it gives CASSLVVGVETQYF. Full variable domain (outside the CDR3, taken from reference TRBV7-8 and TRBJ2-5): GAGVSQSPRYKVAKRGQDVALRCDPISGHVSLFWYQQALGQGPEFLTYFQNEAQLDKSGLPSDRFFAERPEGSVSTLKIQRTQQEDSAVYLCASSLVVGVETQYFGPGTRLLVL.

With regard to this clone: Other DNA sequences in this sample translate to the same CDR3. The genes are TRBV15 and TRBJ1-1; D unclear. Per the germline V gene, CDR1 is LNHNV and CDR2 is YYDKDF (reference sequence). The V and J ends lost 5 bases and 4 bases respectively, with 8 bases between them. This CDR3 is built from 12 residues. CDR3 coding DNA: TGTGCCACCAGCCCATGGGGCACTGAAGCTTTCTTT. Translation: CATSPWGTEAFF.

V usage is TRBV7-9 and J usage is TRBJ1-4; D unresolved. The CDR3 length is 14 residues. The germline V gene encodes CDR1 SEHNR and CDR2 FQNEAQ (reference sequence). V was clipped by 5 bases and J by 7 bases, with 14 bases between them. The DNA of the CDR3 is TGTGCCAGCAGCCAGGCGGGGTCTGGTGAAAAACTGTTTTTT. Translated: CASSQAGSGEKLFF.

V is TRBV7-2 and J is TRBJ2-3; weak D call: TRBD2 (5 bases). Trimming stripped 1 base from V and 0 bases from J, with 11 bases between. CDR1 is SGHTA and CDR2 is FQGNSA in the germline V gene. The length of the CDR3 is 16 residues. The CDR3 coding sequence is TGTGCCAGCAGCTTAGTTGCGGGTTCTAGCACAGATACGCAGTATTTT. This sequence encodes CASSLVAGSSTDTQYF. Combining the CDR3 with reference TRBV7-2 and TRBJ2-3 gives the whole variable domain GAGVSQSPSNKVTEKGKDVELRCDPISGHTALYWYRQSLGQGLEFLIYFQGNSAPDKSGLPSDRFSAERTGGSVSTLTIQRTQQEDSAVYLCASSLVAGSSTDTQYFGPGTRLTVL.

The chain has TRBV5-1 and TRBJ2-4; D might be TRBD1 or TRBD2, each matching 5 bases. The length of the CDR3 is 17 residues. Trimming stripped 3 bases from V and 2 bases from J, with 18 bases between. CDR1 and CDR2 (germline): SGHRS, YFSETQ. CDR3 region: CASSSSQGEWTKNIQYF. For the CDR3, the DNA is TGCGCCAGCAGCTCATCCCAGGGAGAGTGGACCAAAAACATTCAGTACTTC.

This rearrangement joins TRBV7-8 to TRBJ1-4; a weak D match, TRBD1 (5 bases). The V gene lost 5 bases and the J gene lost 7 bases, with 26 bases spanning the gap. Germline values: CDR1 SGHVS, CDR2 FQNEAQ. CDR3 length: 18 amino acids. CDR3 DNA: TGTGCCAGCAGCACTAGTCGGGGCCCGGGAAAGTTCCCTGAAAAACTGTTTTTT. Translating it yields CASSTSRGPGKFPEKLFF. The full variable domain, its missing parts supplied by reference TRBV7-8 and TRBJ1-4, is GAGVSQSPRYKVAKRGQDVALRCDPISGHVSLFWYQQALGQGPEFLTYFQNEAQLDKSGLPSDRFFAERPEGSVSTLKIQRTQQEDSAVYLCASSTSRGPGKFPEKLFFGSGTQLSVL.

The chain uses TRBV9 and TRBJ2-2, with 7 positions matching TRBD2. Germline values: CDR1 SGDLS, CDR2 YYNGEE. V was clipped by 5 bases and J by 6 bases; unmatched bases: 16. This CDR3 contains 17 residues. The CDR3 DNA reads TGTGCCAGCAGTCGCGACGGGGGGACTACTTTATCCGGGGAGCTGTTTTTT. It specifies CASSRDGGTTLSGELFF.

This sequence joins TRBV6-1 and TRBJ1-3, with TRBD1 as a possible D gene (5 bases). This CDR3 region has 14 residues. The germline V and J ends were trimmed by 6 bases and 2 bases, with 11 bases remaining between them. Germline V gene sequence: CDR1 MNHNS, CDR2 SASEGT. The CDR3 DNA reads TGTGCCAGCAGCTCCGGGACCGCTGGAAACACCATATATTTT. Amino acids: CASSSGTAGNTIYF.

V gene TRBV28 combines with J gene TRBJ2-7; perhaps TRBD2 as D (6 bases). Germline CDR1 and CDR2: MDHEN and SYDVKM. CDR3 length: 12 residues. The V end was cut by 6 bases, the J end by 12 bases, with 18 bases between. The DNA of the CDR3 is TGTGCCAGCAGAACGAGACTAGTTCTACCGTACTTC. Residues: CASRTRLVLPYF.

The rearrangement uses TRBV5-1 and TRBJ2-1; TRBD2 aligns across 11 bases. The germline CDR1 and CDR2 sequences are SGHRS and YFSETQ. V shed 4 bases, J shed 5 bases, and the junction held 11 bases outside the gene matches. There are 17 residues in the CDR3. CDR3: CASSEGTSGIHDNEQFF. As DNA, the CDR3 is TGCGCCAGCAGCGAGGGGACTAGCGGCATACATGACAATGAGCAGTTCTTC.

The chain couples TRBV7-2 to TRBJ2-6, with D hard to call. Germline V gives CDR1 SGHTA, CDR2 FQGNSA. The V and J ends lost 0 bases and 2 bases respectively, with 8 bases between them. This CDR3 is 16 amino acids long. The CDR3 here is CASSLASITGANVLTF. For the CDR3, the DNA is TGTGCCAGCAGCTTAGCAAGTATAACTGGGGCCAACGTCCTGACTTTC. Looking up the rest from reference TRBV7-2 and TRBJ2-6 gives the full variable domain: GAGVSQSPSNKVTEKGKDVELRCDPISGHTALYWYRQSLGQGLEFLIYFQGNSAPDKSGLPSDRFSAERTGGSVSTLTIQRTQQEDSAVYLCASSLASITGANVLTFGAGSRLTVL.

The chain uses TRBV7-6 and TRBJ2-3, with 7 nucleotides matching TRBD2. With V trimmed by 5 bases and J by 2 bases, 16 bases remained unmatched. This CDR3 is 18 amino acids long. CDR1 is SGHVS, CDR2 FNYEAQ, per germline. CDR3 in DNA: TGTGCCAGCAGCCAGGCCGGGAGGCTGGTAAGCGTCACAGATACGCAGTATTTT. Translation: CASSQAGRLVSVTDTQYF.

CDR3 nucleotide sequence: TGTGCCAGCAGCTTAGCCCCGGGGGCGACCTACGAGCAGTACTTC. This encodes CASSLAPGATYEQYF. This chain connects TRBV7-6 to TRBJ2-7, with D possibly being TRBD1 or TRBD2 (6 bases each). Germline V gene sequence: CDR1 SGHVS, CDR2 FNYEAQ. Trimming cost V 0 bases and J 2 bases, with 11 bases left between them. This CDR3 comprises 15 residues.

The V and J genes are TRBV11-2 and TRBJ2-1, with 8 bases lining up with TRBD2. Per the germline V gene, CDR1 is SGHAT and CDR2 is FQNNGV. The CDR3 is 14 amino acids. Unmatched junction bases numbered 3, after V lost 4 bases and J lost 4 bases. CDR3 residues: CASSSQREYNEQFF. CDR3 nucleotide sequence: TGTGCCAGCAGCTCGCAGCGGGAGTACAATGAGCAGTTCTTC.

On this clone itself: The same CDR3 can be traced to other DNA sequences in this sample. This chain connects TRBV27 to TRBJ2-6; D is unresolved. Per the germline V gene, CDR1 is MNHEY and CDR2 is SMNVEV (reference sequence). Trimming stripped 3 bases from V and 2 bases from J, with 2 bases between. CDR3 size: 13 residues. CDR3 protein: CASSFAGANVLTF. CDR3 nucleotides: TGTGCCAGCAGTTTTGCTGGGGCCAACGTCCTGACTTTC.

The chain is built from TRBV5-1 and TRBJ2-5; 11 bases are a match to TRBD2. Germline lookup yields CDR1 SGHRS and CDR2 YFSETQ. Germline trimming cut 3 bases from V and 4 bases from J; bases unmatched to any gene: 8. The CDR3 sequence is 16 residues long. The CDR3, as DNA: TGCGCCAGCAGCTCGCAACTAGCGGGAGCCTCAGAGACCCAGTACTTC. This codes for CASSSQLAGASETQYF.

The chain couples TRBV2 to TRBJ2-1, with 14 bases fitting TRBD2. The CDR3 is 15 amino acids. J gave up 5 bases and V 8 bases, and 5 bases lay outside the gene matches. Per germline, CDR1 SNHLY and CDR2 FYNNEI. The CDR3 loop reads CASRLAGGSHNEQFF. DNA for the CDR3: TGTGCCAGCCGACTAGCGGGAGGGTCTCACAATGAGCAGTTCTTC.

V gene TRBV9 combines with J gene TRBJ2-3, with D maybe TRBD1 (6 bases). V lost 0 bases and J 0 bases, leaving 11 bases between the germline ends. Looked up from germline, CDR1 is SGDLS and CDR2 is YYNGEE. The length of the CDR3 is 16 residues. The CDR3 coding sequence is TGTGCCAGCAGCGTAGGAGGGGGTTTTAGCACAGATACGCAGTATTTT. Its protein product is CASSVGGGFSTDTQYF.

The chain recombines TRBV7-7 with TRBJ2-5, with 7 bases lining up with TRBD2. Trimming took 5 bases from V and 7 from J; bases not matched to a gene: 1. The CDR3 runs 11 residues. CDR1 and CDR2 (germline): SSHAT, FNYEAQ (reference sequence). CDR3 loop: CASSPGGTQYF. For the CDR3, the DNA is TGTGCCAGCAGCCCGGGAGGGACCCAGTACTTC.

This chain connects TRBV5-5 to TRBJ1-1; maybe TRBD1 (5 bases). V was trimmed by 0 bases and J by 3 bases, leaving 12 bases between them. Germline V CDR1 and CDR2: SGHKS, YYEKEE (reference sequence). The length of the CDR3 is 15 residues. The CDR3 loop reads CASSLVSGVYTEAFF. The DNA of the CDR3 is TGTGCCAGCAGCTTGGTATCGGGGGTTTACACTGAAGCTTTCTTT.

The chain uses TRBV5-1 and TRBJ1-2, with 9 bases aligning to TRBD1. Germline V gene sequence: CDR1 SGHRS, CDR2 YFSETQ. Trimming took 1 base from V and 9 from J; bases not matched to a gene: 10. This CDR3 contains 15 residues. The CDR3 DNA sequence: TGCGCCAGCAGCTTGCCTCCTGGGACAGGGTACAGCTACACCTTC. Protein: CASSLPPGTGYSYTF. The variable domain in full, completed from reference TRBV5-1 and TRBJ1-2, reads KAGVTQTPRYLIKTRGQQVTLSCSPISGHRSVSWYQQTPGQGLQFLFEYFSETQRNKGNFPGRFSGRQFSNSRSEMNVSTLELGDSALYLCASSLPPGTGYSYTFGSGTRLTVV.

The chain is built from TRBV7-3 and TRBJ2-3; 8 positions agree with TRBD2. Germline assignment: CDR1 SGHTA and CDR2 FQGTGA. The CDR3 covers 17 residues. V lost 1 base to trimming and J lost 0 bases; unmatched junction nucleotides: 6. CDR3 protein: CASSLKLTSGSTDTQYF. DNA for the CDR3: TGTGCCAGCAGCTTAAAGCTAACTAGCGGAAGCACAGATACGCAGTATTTT.